Given below is one T cell receptor beta chain in context. Its antigen remains unknown. Per germline, CDR1 MNHEY and CDR2 SMNVEV (reference sequence). V lost 5 bases to trimming and J lost 4 bases, with 14 bases between them. The CDR3 runs 14 residues. This record belongs to a study of cytomegalovirus exposure and HLA in healthy donors. Produced via immunoSEQ multiplex PCR; TCRdb's table is partial and in-frame only. The table includes about 120,000 clones, roughly 88% detected once. Separation from the roughly 670-subject first cohort characterized the roughly 130-subject validation cohort, to which the donors belonged. Whole-study findings and limits: Among TCR beta chains, those listed as cytomegalovirus-associated numbered fewer than 200. Reports credit the classifier with highly specific, highly sensitive diagnosis of cytomegalovirus status.

Input material: PBMCs. The clonotype was recovered from a man aged 18 to 35 in good health and CMV-seronegative. The chain joins TRBV27 to TRBJ2-5, with TRBD2 as a possible D gene (6 bases). The CDR3 nucleotides are TGTGCCAGCAGTATCATCGGAGGGCCAGAGACCCAGTACTTC. Amino acid sequence: CASSIIGGPETQYF.